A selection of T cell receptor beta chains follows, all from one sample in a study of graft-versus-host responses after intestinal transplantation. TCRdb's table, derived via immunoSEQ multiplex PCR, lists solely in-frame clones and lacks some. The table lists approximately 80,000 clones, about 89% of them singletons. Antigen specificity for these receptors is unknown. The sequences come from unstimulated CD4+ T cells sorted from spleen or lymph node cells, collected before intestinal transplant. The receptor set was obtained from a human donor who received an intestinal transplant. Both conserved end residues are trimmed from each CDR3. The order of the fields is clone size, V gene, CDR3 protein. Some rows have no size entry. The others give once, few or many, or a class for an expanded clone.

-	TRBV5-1	ASSFAQAGQKEQY
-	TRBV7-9	ASSLKRPETQY
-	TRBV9	ASSVEASGAYNEQF
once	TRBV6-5	ASSSGGGRPRTEAF
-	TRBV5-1	ASRPGGRVAEQY
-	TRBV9	ASSVASNTGELF
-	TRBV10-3	AISAEGTDTQY
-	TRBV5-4	ASNLQGPPGANVLT
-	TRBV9	ASSVAPGTSGRGNEQF
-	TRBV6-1	ASQGTNYGYT
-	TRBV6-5	ATLGGGETQY
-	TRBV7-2	ASSLGPPGTSVEQF
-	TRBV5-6	ASSSLLLTGDYGYT
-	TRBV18	ASSPHREINEKLF
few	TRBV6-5	ASSYPPTVYNEQF
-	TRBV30	AWVTGGKQY
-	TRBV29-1	SVSGLGVPYEQY
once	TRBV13	ASSIGLAGVNEQF
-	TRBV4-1	ASSQSPGWGQGTLLAGNTIY
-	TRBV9	ASSTLDSYNSPLH
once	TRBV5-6	ASSLRDRALFSGNTIY
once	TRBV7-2	ASSYARSLSSGNTIY
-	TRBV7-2	ASSLIRGGQPQH
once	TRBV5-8	ASSRQGSYQETQY
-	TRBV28	ASSQGSRSYNEQF
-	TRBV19	ASSSATSGGPNEQF
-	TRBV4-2	ASSQVLAGGPDTQY
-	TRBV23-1	ASSQSRGPGTYEQY
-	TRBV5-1	ASSGGQGGPDTQY
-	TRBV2	ASSDGLGEVGGNTIY
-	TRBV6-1	ASTPGQGIQTQY
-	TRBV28	ASRANSPLH
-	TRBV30	AWSVAVNTEAF
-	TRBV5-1	ASSLTGKAEKLF
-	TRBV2	ASRETGSSYNEQF
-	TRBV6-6	ASSYSGLNTEAF
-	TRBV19	ASKRLAGGGYNEQF
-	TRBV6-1	ASSEASSRGYT
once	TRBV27	ASTAGPLNTGELF
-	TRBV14	ASSHGTGGAYGYT